A selection of T cell receptor beta chains follows, all from one sample in a study of blood T cell repertoires in COVID-19. Assay used: immunoSEQ multiplex PCR; TCRdb lists only in-frame clones, some missing. The profile shows 80,000 to 95,000 clones, about 75% of them singletons. The sequenced sample was peripheral blood. Receptors originate from a woman aged 80 or over with acute or convalescent COVID-19. CDR3s include the opening cysteine and the closing phenylalanine or tryptophan. Each record gives: clone size, V gene, J gene, D gene, CDR3 DNA, CDR3 protein. The D gene is left open where the match is weak. Clone size, where shown, is once, few, many, or a class for clones that have expanded.

.	TRBV12-5	TRBJ2-5	.	TGTGCTAGTGGTTTGGTATTCGGGGGACAAGAGACCCAGTACTTC	CASGLVFGGQETQYF
.	TRBV3-1/TRBV3-2	TRBJ2-2	TRBD2	TGTGCCAGCAGCCAAGACCCGGGACTAGGGGGCACCGGGGAGCTGTTTTTT	CASSQDPGLGGTGELFF
.	TRBV12-3/TRBV12-4	TRBJ2-7	.	TGTGCCAGCAGTTCCCTCTCCTACGAGCAGTACTTC	CASSSLSYEQYF
.	TRBV6-5	TRBJ1-3	.	TGTGCCAGCAGTTACAATCCCCGGGGGGTGGGAAACACCATATATTTT	CASSYNPRGVGNTIYF
.	TRBV2	TRBJ1-6	.	TGTGCCAGCAGGGGGGGCTCCTATAATTCACCCCTCCACTTT	CASRGGSYNSPLHF
.	TRBV4-3	TRBJ1-2	.	TGCGCCAGCAGCCAAGATCTCCAGGGGCTCTTCTCTGGCTACACCTTC	CASSQDLQGLFSGYTF
.	TRBV6-5	TRBJ2-5	.	TGTGCCAGCAGTACCGGACAGCAAGAGACCCAGTACTTC	CASSTGQQETQYF
once	TRBV5-8	TRBJ1-1	TRBD1	TGTGCCAGCAGGCGTACCGGGACAGGGGGCAGAGGGGCTTTCTTT	CASRRTGTGGRGAFF
.	TRBV6-6	TRBJ2-3	.	TGTGCCAGCAGCCCGGACTTCGTCACAGATACGCAGTATTTT	CASSPDFVTDTQYF
.	TRBV2	TRBJ2-1	.	TGTGCCAGCACTATCAGGGGTCCCTCCTACAATGAGCAGTTCTTC	CASTIRGPSYNEQFF
.	TRBV5-1	TRBJ1-5	.	TGCGCCAGCAGCTTGGACAGAAATCAGCCCCAGCATTTT	CASSLDRNQPQHF
.	TRBV7-2	TRBJ1-5	.	TGTGCCAGCAGCCCTCAGAGAGGTCAGCCCCAGCATTTT	CASSPQRGQPQHF
.	TRBV11-3	TRBJ2-1	TRBD2	TGTGCCAGCAGCTTACTGCTAGCGGGAAACAATGAGCAGTTCTTC	CASSLLLAGNNEQFF
.	TRBV6-2/TRBV6-3	TRBJ2-7	TRBD1	TGTGCCAGCAGTCGGGACAGCAACTCCTACGAGCAGTACTTC	CASSRDSNSYEQYF
.	TRBV10-3	TRBJ1-4	TRBD1	TGTGCCATCAGTGACCCCGAGGACAGGAATGAAAAACTGTTTTTT	CAISDPEDRNEKLFF
.	TRBV28	TRBJ1-2	.	TGTGCCAGCAGTCCCCCAGGAGGGGAGCACACCTTC	CASSPPGGEHTF
.	TRBV28	TRBJ1-2	.	TGTGCCAGCACCCCCGTTGGGGCGCAGTTCTATGGCTACACCTTC	CASTPVGAQFYGYTF
.	TRBV5-4	TRBJ1-2	TRBD1	TGTGCCAGCAGCTTGGGCCAGGGGGGCTATGGCTACACCTTC	CASSLGQGGYGYTF
.	TRBV7-3	TRBJ2-2	.	TGTGCCAGCAGCGTATTAGCCGGGGAGCTGTTTTTT	CASSVLAGELFF
.	TRBV12-5	TRBJ2-3	TRBD2	TGTGCTAGTGGGGTAGCGGGCGCAGATACGCAGTATTTT	CASGVAGADTQYF
.	TRBV18	TRBJ1-2	.	TGTGCCAGCTCACCATCCGGTTTTGACTATGGCTACACCTTC	CASSPSGFDYGYTF
.	TRBV7-3	TRBJ2-4	.	TGTGCCAGCAGCTTAATCCGGGTGGAAGGCAAAAACATTCAGTACTTC	CASSLIRVEGKNIQYF
.	TRBV24-1	TRBJ1-1	.	TGTGCCACCAGTGAATCTGGGGGCGTGAGCACTGAAGCTTTCTTT	CATSESGGVSTEAFF
.	TRBV4-3	TRBJ1-2	.	TGCGCCAGCAGCCAACATAACTATGGCTACACCTTC	CASSQHNYGYTF
.	TRBV7-9	TRBJ1-5	.	TGTGCCAGCAGCTTAGAGGCGGATCAGCCCCAGCATTTT	CASSLEADQPQHF
.	TRBV27	TRBJ2-5	.	TGTGCCAGCAGAGGCGGAGCGGAAGAGACCCAGTACTTC	CASRGGAEETQYF
.	TRBV5-1	TRBJ2-3	TRBD2	TGCGCCAGCAGCTTAGGGGGACTAGCGGGAGGGCCCCGGACCGATACGCAGTATTTT	CASSLGGLAGGPRTDTQYF
.	TRBV2	TRBJ1-1	.	TGTGCCAGCAGGGTGTCGGGACTGATGAACACTGAAGCTTTCTTT	CASRVSGLMNTEAFF
.	TRBV7-9	TRBJ1-5	.	TGTGCCAGCAGCGCCCACGGGTTCAATCAGCCCCAGCATTTT	CASSAHGFNQPQHF
.	TRBV7-2	TRBJ2-3	TRBD1	TGTGCCAGCAGCGACAGGGGTAACCCTAGCACAGATACGCAGTATTTT	CASSDRGNPSTDTQYF
.	TRBV7-3	TRBJ2-1	TRBD2	TGTGCCAGCAGTCGGGGGGGAATTCGCAATGAGCAGTTCTTC	CASSRGGIRNEQFF
.	TRBV18	TRBJ2-5	.	TGTGCCAGCTCACCACCTCAGGAGACCCAGTACTTC	CASSPPQETQYF
.	TRBV5-8	TRBJ2-5	.	TGTGCCAGCAGCTTCAGGGGCGGGGAGACCCAGTACTTC	CASSFRGGETQYF
.	TRBV28	TRBJ1-2	.	TGTGCCAGCAGTTCTCCTCAGGCCCGCTATGGCTACACCTTC	CASSSPQARYGYTF
.	TRBV6-5	TRBJ2-1	TRBD1	TGTGCCAGCAGCGCCCGAGGGGGCACCTACAATGAGCAGTTCTTC	CASSARGGTYNEQFF
.	TRBV9	TRBJ1-2	.	TGTGCCAGCAGCGTAGAAGTTCCCAGTGCGTCAGCGAACACCTTC	CASSVEVPSASANTF
.	TRBV27	TRBJ2-3	TRBD2	TGTGCCAGCAGGACGACTAGCGGGGGAACAGATACGCAGTATTTT	CASRTTSGGTDTQYF
.	TRBV30	TRBJ2-1	.	TGTGCCTGGAGTGTACTAAATGAGCAGTTCTTC	CAWSVLNEQFF
.	TRBV9	TRBJ1-1	.	TGTGCCAGCAGCGTCGGGACCCAGGGGACTGAAGCTTTCTTT	CASSVGTQGTEAFF
.	TRBV27	TRBJ2-6	TRBD1	TGTGCCAGCAGTTGGACAGGGACCATTCTCTCTGGGGCCAACGTCCTGACTTTC	CASSWTGTILSGANVLTF
.	TRBV5-1	TRBJ1-1	TRBD1	TGCGCCAGCAGCTTGGTTCCCGGGACAGGGGGGGCTGAAGCTTTCTTT	CASSLVPGTGGAEAFF
.	TRBV24-1	TRBJ2-7	.	TGTGCCACCAGTGATAACAACGAGCAGTACTTC	CATSDNNEQYF
few	TRBV6-1	TRBJ1-2	.	TGTGCCAGCAGTGAAGTTAGCTACAGGGCTAACTATGGCTACACCTTC	CASSEVSYRANYGYTF
few	TRBV11-2	TRBJ2-3	TRBD1	TGTGCCAGCAGCTCCGGACAGGGCGATACGCAGTATTTT	CASSSGQGDTQYF
.	TRBV6-5	TRBJ2-1	TRBD1	TGTGCCAGCAGTCGAGACAGGGGTCCCTACAATGAGCAGTTCTTC	CASSRDRGPYNEQFF
.	TRBV5-1	TRBJ2-7	.	TGCGCCAGCAGCCTGCGTCGGACAAAAAGCCCCTACGAGCAGTACTTC	CASSLRRTKSPYEQYF
.	TRBV6-5	TRBJ2-3	TRBD2	TGTGCCAGCAGTTACTCGACTAGCGGGGGGACAGATACGCAGTATTTT	CASSYSTSGGTDTQYF
.	TRBV5-1	TRBJ1-1	TRBD1	TGCGCCAGCCGTCTATTGGACAGGGGCACTGAAGCTTTCTTT	CASRLLDRGTEAFF
.	TRBV30	TRBJ1-2	.	TGTGCCTGGAGGAAACTACCGACTGATGGCTACACCTTC	CAWRKLPTDGYTF
.	TRBV7-2	TRBJ1-6	.	TGTGCCAGCAGCTTAACAGGTTATTCACCCCTCCACTTT	CASSLTGYSPLHF
once	TRBV27	TRBJ2-1	.	TGTGCCAGCACCGTAGGAACTACCGGGACACCTTTTAATGAGCAGTTCTTC	CASTVGTTGTPFNEQFF